This TCR beta chain was sequenced in a study of T-cell memory formation after mild COVID-19. Points on this clonotype: Its antigen is as yet unknown.

5'RACE primed at constant segments yielded TCR alpha and TCR beta cDNA libraries bearing sample barcodes and UMIs. One entry per CDR3 protein results from TCRdb running MiXCR on the 5' RACE reads. The sample records roughly 150,000 distinct CDR3 sequences, approximately 14% being singletons. Trimming shortened V by 7 bases and J by 0 bases, and 16 bases separated the two germline ends. In germline, CDR1 is PRHDT, CDR2 FYEKMQ (reference sequence). The CDR3 contains 16 residues. Findings of the study overall: Second-wave clones with a day 37 peak had unconfirmed SARS-CoV-2 specificity. Some clones that responded turned up in pre-infection memory, which suggests that cross-reactive memory joined in. The study found contracting CD4+ clones mainly in CM and EM and contracting CD8+ clones in EMRA.

The sequencing input was PBMCs or a T cell subset sorted from them (not recorded which). The sequence was collected from an adult woman who had mild COVID-19 (a few samples of this study predate the infection). Cell type and time point are not known. The V and J genes are TRBV13 and TRBJ2-1, with D possibly TRBD2 on 5 matching bases. CDR3 bases: TGTGCCAGCACCCGACGCGGGCGGAGCTCCTACAATGAGCAGTTCTTC. This translates into CASTRRGRSSYNEQFF.